In its sample, the clone carrying this TCR beta chain was seen many times. These data originate in a study of neurological immune-mediated disorders. TCRdb analysed the 5' RACE reads with MiXCR anew, one entry per CDR3 protein. Among roughly 80,000 distinct CDR3 sequences listed, roughly 17% were seen once. The V gene end was trimmed by 8 bases and the J gene end by 4 bases; junction bases not matched to a gene: 11. The CDR3 totals 16 residues. From germline, CDR1 is SNHLY and CDR2 FYNNEI. The clonotype originates from a woman in her forties in good health. The sequencing sample was made of PBMCs. The gene calls are TRBV2 and TRBJ1-3; TRBD1 matches at 10 bases. In nucleotides, the CDR3 is TGTGCCAGCCGATCTCCCGGGACAGGGGCAGGAAACACCATATATTTT. Translated, it gives CASRSPGTGAGNTIYF.